This TCR beta chain was retrieved from a study of blood T cell repertoires in COVID-19. Overall study: Acute and convalescent COVID-19 specimens originated in the United States, Italy and Spain. PBMCs, B-cell-depleted T cells, or T cells were the source of the cDNA or gDNA that made up the material.

Germline V gene data show CDR1 as MNHEY and CDR2 as SMNVEV (reference sequence). The CDR3 length is 16 residues. The trim removed 2 bases at V and 7 bases at J, leaving 7 bases unmatched. Per the original methods: It was from reference gene primer amplification that nucleated cell counts were estimated. Profiled with immunoSEQ multiplex PCR; TCRdb holds only in-frame clones, not every one. V and J calls and clone size come straight from that table; D and trimming were deduced from the DNA. The repertoire consists of 250,000 to 350,000 clones, with 83% occurring once and the leading ten covering approximately 1.1%.

The sample taken for sequencing was peripheral blood. The receptor was isolated from a woman between 50 and 59 years old with acute or convalescent COVID-19. This chain links TRBV27 with TRBJ2-1, with 11 positions matching TRBD2. The CDR3 DNA reads TGTGCCAGCAGTTTAGGGAGACTAGCGGGAAAAAATGAGCAGTTCTTC. Translation: CASSLGRLAGKNEQFF.